A few counts support the clone carrying this T cell receptor (beta chain). The CDR3 totals 16 residues. The germline V gene encodes CDR1 LNHDA and CDR2 SQIVND (reference sequence). Trimming pared 4 bases from V and 6 bases from J, leaving 19 bases between. This entry comes from a study of blood T cell repertoires in COVID-19. Study details: Samples of COVID-19 (acute and convalescent) were obtained from the United States, Italy and Spain. From T cells, B-cell-depleted T cells, or PBMCs came the material, which was cDNA or gDNA.

How the authors handled the data: Estimation of nucleated cell counts relied on the amplification of reference gene primers. The table came from immunoSEQ multiplex PCR; TCRdb's copy has only in-frame clones and leaves some out. V and J calls and clone size follow that table, whereas D and trimming were derived from the DNA. The profile covers roughly 150,000 clones, with around four fifths appearing a single time and 10% to 15% taken by the ten largest. This chain connects TRBV19 to TRBJ2-1; tentatively, D is TRBD2 (5 bases). The clonotype comes from a man in his 70s who had recovered from COVID-19. The specimen sequenced was peripheral blood. The CDR3 loop reads CASSTQPRVATNEQFF. CDR3 DNA: TGTGCCAGTAGTACCCAACCGAGAGTAGCGACCAATGAGCAGTTCTTC.